The clone carrying this TCR beta chain appeared many times. The V end lost 6 bases, the J end lost 8 bases, and 29 bases lay between the germline ends. CDR3 length: 18 amino acids. In germline, CDR1 is MDHEN, CDR2 SYDVKM. TCRdb redid the calling of the 5' RACE reads with MiXCR, one entry per CDR3 protein. The sample holds approximately 180,000 distinct CDR3 sequences, 15% to 20% seen once. The data were taken from a study of CD8 T cells in ankylosing spondylitis. Sequences were obtained from blood, either unsorted or a sorted T cell fraction (not recorded which). The sequence was collected from a male donor aged 10 to 30 with ankylosing spondylitis or in good health (not recorded which). The chain combines TRBV28 with TRBJ2-1, with D perhaps matching TRBD1 (6 bases). The CDR3 DNA reads TGTGCCAGCAGCCACAGGCTGGGCCCGGGACAAAGAGGCGATGAGCAGTTCTTC. This gives the protein CASSHRLGPGQRGDEQFF.